The present TCR beta chain was sequenced within a study of post-analysis software for immune sequencing data. Tagging with unique molecular identifiers was a feature of the TCR beta cDNA libraries. Using its own MiXCR run on the PCR reads, TCRdb lists one record per CDR3 protein. The sample includes about 160,000 distinct CDR3 sequences, around 36% of them seen just once. V shed 1 base and J shed 4 bases, with 10 bases lying between them. The CDR3 length is 15 residues. Per germline, CDR1 SEHNR and CDR2 FQNEAQ (reference sequence). Sequenced material: blood, taken after autologous hematopoietic stem cell transplantation. The receptor was derived from a girl between 5 and 17 years old with multiple sclerosis. This chain uses TRBV7-9 with TRBJ2-2; a possible D gene is TRBD2 (6 bases). The CDR3 is CASSLGGGPTGELFF. The CDR3 DNA is TGTGCCAGCAGCTTAGGAGGAGGGCCCACCGGGGAGCTGTTTTTT.